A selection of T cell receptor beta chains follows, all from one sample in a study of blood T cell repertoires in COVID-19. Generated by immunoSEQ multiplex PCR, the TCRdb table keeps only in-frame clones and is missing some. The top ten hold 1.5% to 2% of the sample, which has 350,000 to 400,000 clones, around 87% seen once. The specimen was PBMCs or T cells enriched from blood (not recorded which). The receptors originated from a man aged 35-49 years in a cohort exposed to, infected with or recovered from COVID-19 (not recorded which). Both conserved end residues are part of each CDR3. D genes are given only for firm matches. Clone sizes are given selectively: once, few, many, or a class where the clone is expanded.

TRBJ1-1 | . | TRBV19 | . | CASSIGGQPNTEAFF
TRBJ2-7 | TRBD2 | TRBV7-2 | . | CASSHRSGRSYEQYF
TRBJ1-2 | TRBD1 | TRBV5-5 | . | CASSLGTGTGQNYGYTF
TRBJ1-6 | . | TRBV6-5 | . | CASSMDKPGHSPLHF
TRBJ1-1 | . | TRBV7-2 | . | CASSSRKWEAFF
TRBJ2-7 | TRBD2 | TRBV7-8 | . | CASSSGGEQYF
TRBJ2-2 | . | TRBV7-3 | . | CASSLLARTGELFF
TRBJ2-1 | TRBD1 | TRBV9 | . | CASSSGQGAEQFF
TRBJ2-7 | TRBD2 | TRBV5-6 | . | CASSLRAGPTHGQYF
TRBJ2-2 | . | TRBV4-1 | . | CASSPWTQTNTGELFF
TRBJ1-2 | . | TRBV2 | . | CASADYGYTF
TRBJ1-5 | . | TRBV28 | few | CASSVAHSVRGQPQHF
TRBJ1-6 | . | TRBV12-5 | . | CASALVSVGNSPLHF
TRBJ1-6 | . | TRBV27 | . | CASSWRANSPLHF
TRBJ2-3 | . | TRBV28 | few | CASIFTGGRNTDTQYF
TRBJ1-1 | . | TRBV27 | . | CASSLKFEYTEAFF
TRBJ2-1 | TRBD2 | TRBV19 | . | CASSAGTSGRVYNEQFF
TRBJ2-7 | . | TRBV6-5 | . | CAGSPAEGAYEQYF
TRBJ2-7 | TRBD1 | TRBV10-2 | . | CASFGQGMQEQYF
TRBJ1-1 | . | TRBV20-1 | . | CRGQRNTEAFF
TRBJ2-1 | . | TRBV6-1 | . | CASSESSGRFAEQFF
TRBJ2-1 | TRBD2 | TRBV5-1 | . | CASSSGTSGRSEQFF
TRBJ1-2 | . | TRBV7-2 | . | CASMEGYYGYTF
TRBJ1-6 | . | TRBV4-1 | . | CASSQDSKGVSYNSPLHF
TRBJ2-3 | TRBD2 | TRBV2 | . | CASRGLATYTDTQYF
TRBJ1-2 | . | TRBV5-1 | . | CASSFTGPSNYGYTF
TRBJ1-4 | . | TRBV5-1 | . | CASSAAATNEKLFF
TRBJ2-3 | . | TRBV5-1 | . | CASSLLAEADTQYF
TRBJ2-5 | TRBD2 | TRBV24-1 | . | CATSPSGSSETQYF
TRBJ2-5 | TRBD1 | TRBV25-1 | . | CASSEGGRDRAETQYF
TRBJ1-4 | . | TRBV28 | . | CASSWLEQPNEKLFF
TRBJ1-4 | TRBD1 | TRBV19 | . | CASRNSPGQPNEKLFF
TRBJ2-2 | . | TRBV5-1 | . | CASSPQTGFAGELFF
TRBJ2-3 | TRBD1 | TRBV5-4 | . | CASSLVLGGFTDTQYF
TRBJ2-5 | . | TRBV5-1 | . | CASSLVGRAEETQYF
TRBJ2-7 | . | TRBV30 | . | CAWRPARPSYEQYF
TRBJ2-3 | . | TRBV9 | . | CASSVTGTSTDTQYF
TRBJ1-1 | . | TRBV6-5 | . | CASSLAGSPTEAFF
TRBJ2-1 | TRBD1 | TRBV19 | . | CASTPRGQGALSSYNEQFF
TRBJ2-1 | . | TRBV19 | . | CASSPAISGNEQFF
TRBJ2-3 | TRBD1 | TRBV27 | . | CASSPGTGGTDTQYF
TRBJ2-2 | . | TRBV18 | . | CASSPPSSGASNTGELFF
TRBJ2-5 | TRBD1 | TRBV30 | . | CAWMARTGGETQYF
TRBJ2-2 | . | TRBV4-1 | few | CASSQVRSTGELFF
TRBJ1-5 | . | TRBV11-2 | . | CASSSGASNQPQHF
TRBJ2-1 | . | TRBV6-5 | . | CASTPTTGREQFF
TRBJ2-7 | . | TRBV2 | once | CASRETGVYEQYF
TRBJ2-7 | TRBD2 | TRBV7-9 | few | CASSQVAGGRYEQYF
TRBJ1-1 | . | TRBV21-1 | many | CASTDRFTEAFF
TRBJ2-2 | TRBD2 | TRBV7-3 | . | CASSLGAASGSTGELFF
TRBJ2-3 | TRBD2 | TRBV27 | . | CATKRAGAPDTQYF
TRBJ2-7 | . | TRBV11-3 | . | CASSLDRTREQYF
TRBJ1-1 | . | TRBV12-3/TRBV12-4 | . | CASSLLGRSGAFF
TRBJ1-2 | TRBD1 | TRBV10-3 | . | CAISEFPGQDIYGYTF
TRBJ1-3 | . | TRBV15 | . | CATSRKQGESGNTIYF
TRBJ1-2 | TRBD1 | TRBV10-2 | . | CASSLGTGRNYGYTF
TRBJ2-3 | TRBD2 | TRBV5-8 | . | CASSSGTSGNTDTQYF
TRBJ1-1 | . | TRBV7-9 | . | CASSYVNGQLNTEAFF
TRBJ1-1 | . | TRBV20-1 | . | CSAVEWEAFF
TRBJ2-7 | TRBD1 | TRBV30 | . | CAWRDRVSYEQYF